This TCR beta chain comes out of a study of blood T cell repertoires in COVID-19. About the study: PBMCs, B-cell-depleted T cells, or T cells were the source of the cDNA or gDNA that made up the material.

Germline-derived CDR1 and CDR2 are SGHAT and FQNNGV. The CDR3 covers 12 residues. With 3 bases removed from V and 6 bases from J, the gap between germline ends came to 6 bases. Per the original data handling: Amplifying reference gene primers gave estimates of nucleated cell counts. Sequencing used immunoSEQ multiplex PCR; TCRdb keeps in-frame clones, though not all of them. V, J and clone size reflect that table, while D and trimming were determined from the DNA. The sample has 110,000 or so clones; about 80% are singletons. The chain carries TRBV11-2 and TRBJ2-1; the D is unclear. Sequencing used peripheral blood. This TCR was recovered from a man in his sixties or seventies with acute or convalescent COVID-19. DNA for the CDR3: TGTGCCAGCAGCTTTATTTCCAATGAGCAGTTCTTC. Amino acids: CASSFISNEQFF.